These T cell receptor beta chains were read from a single sample in a study of blood T cell repertoires in COVID-19. Produced via immunoSEQ multiplex PCR; TCRdb's table is partial and in-frame only. Of under 300,000 clones listed, about 80% were seen once; the top ten hold around 3.6%. Sequencing was performed on PBMCs or T cells enriched from blood (not recorded which). The source of these receptors is a man aged 50-59 years who had recovered from COVID-19. CDR3s include the opening cysteine and the closing phenylalanine or tryptophan. D genes are given only for firm matches. For some rows the clone size is stated as once, few or many, or as a class when expanded; others skip it.

>TRBD1|TRBJ1-5|.|TRBV10-3
TGTGCCATCAGTGAGCGGGACAGTAGCAATCAGCCCCAGCATTTT
CAISERDSSNQPQHF
>.|TRBJ1-6|.|TRBV4-3
TGCGCCAGCAGCCAAGATCAACGGGAATCACCCCTCCACTTT
CASSQDQRESPLHF
>TRBD1|TRBJ1-2|few|TRBV5-6
TGTGCCAGCAGCGTCCGGGACAGGGTCTTTTGGAACACCTTC
CASSVRDRVFWNTF
>.|TRBJ1-2|.|TRBV10-3
TGTGCCATCAGTGAGTCGGGGCAGACCTATGGCTACACCTTC
CAISESGQTYGYTF
>TRBD2|TRBJ2-7|.|TRBV5-1
TGCGCCAGCGCTTTTAGCGGGAGCGAGCAGTACTTC
CASAFSGSEQYF
>TRBD1|TRBJ1-2|.|TRBV30
TGTGCCTGGAGTGTACTAGAGGCAGGGGGAGCCACCTTC
CAWSVLEAGGATF
>.|TRBJ1-5|.|TRBV27
TGTGCCAGCAGTTCTTCCATCGGTAAGGGGGTTAGATTAGGAAATCAGCCCCAGCATTTT
CASSSSIGKGVRLGNQPQHF
>.|TRBJ2-5|.|TRBV7-9
TGTGCCAGCAGTCCCGACCCCCGGGGGGAGACCCAGTACTTC
CASSPDPRGETQYF
>TRBD2|TRBJ2-2|.|TRBV10-3
TGTGCCACATCGAGGCGGGAGGGGTACACCGGGGAGCTGTTTTTT
CATSRREGYTGELFF
>.|TRBJ2-5|.|TRBV2
TGTGCCAGCAGTGATATGGTCGGGGGTCGGCAAGAGACCCAGTACTTC
CASSDMVGGRQETQYF
>.|TRBJ2-3|once|TRBV3-1/TRBV3-2
TGTGCCAGCAGCCAACCGGGGGGCGGAGGTGATACGCAGTATTTT
CASSQPGGGGDTQYF
>TRBD1|TRBJ2-3|once|TRBV28
TGTGCCAGCAAAAAGAGCAGGGGGTGGCCAGATACGCAGTATTTT
CASKKSRGWPDTQYF
>TRBD1|TRBJ2-1|.|TRBV5-8
TGTGCCAGCAGAATTCAGGGGGCCACCTCCTACAATGAGCAGTTCTTC
CASRIQGATSYNEQFF
>TRBD2|TRBJ2-1|.|TRBV5-1
TGCGCCAGCGGGACCGGACTAGCGGGGAACAATGAGCAGTTCTTC
CASGTGLAGNNEQFF
>.|TRBJ2-7|few|TRBV18
TGTGCCACCGGACAGAGCTCCTACGAGCAGTACTTC
CATGQSSYEQYF
>TRBD2|TRBJ2-3|.|TRBV6-2/TRBV6-3
TGTGCCAGCAGTTCTGGACTAGCGGGAGGAACAGATACGCAGTATTTT
CASSSGLAGGTDTQYF